This passage covers 21 T cell receptor beta chains from one sample sequenced in a study of blood T cell repertoires in COVID-19. Assay used: immunoSEQ multiplex PCR; TCRdb lists only in-frame clones, some missing. This repertoire shows roughly 130,000 clones, over 75% found once; its top ten account for 3.5% to 4.5%. The sequencing input was peripheral blood. The receptors were gathered from a woman aged 55 to 70 with acute or convalescent COVID-19.

The gene calls are TRBV27 and TRBJ2-6; no clear D. The CDR3 has 15 amino acids. Trimming pared 4 bases from V and 4 bases from J, leaving 11 bases between. Germline assignment: CDR1 MNHEY and CDR2 SMNVEV (reference sequence). The CDR3 nucleotides are TGTGCCAGCAGTTCCCCGTTTTCGGGGGCCAACGTCCTGACTTTC. Translated: CASSSPFSGANVLTF.

The chain combines TRBV12-3 or TRBV12-4 with TRBJ1-2, with D perhaps TRBD1 (5 bases). Trimming removed 7 bases from V and 4 bases from J, with 13 bases in between. The CDR3 has 13 residues. The CDR3 nucleotides are TGTGCCAGCACCGCGGGACTCACCTATGGCTACACCTTC. Translating it yields CASTAGLTYGYTF.

The chain joins TRBV27 to TRBJ1-5; 8 nucleotides agree with TRBD1. The ends lost 5 bases at V and 6 bases at J; junction bases unmatched: 6. This CDR3 spans 14 amino acids. Per the germline V gene, CDR1 is MNHEY and CDR2 is SMNVEV (reference sequence). The CDR3 DNA is TGTGCCAGCAGTCGGACAGGGATGGGTCAGCCCCAGCATTTT. It is translated as CASSRTGMGQPQHF.

The gene calls are TRBV10-2 and TRBJ1-5, with 7 bases matching TRBD1. J gave up 4 bases and V 2 bases, and 5 bases lay outside the gene matches. This CDR3 has 15 amino acids. Germline V CDR1 and CDR2: WSHSY, SAAADI. DNA for the CDR3: TGCGCCAGCAGTGAGGAGGACAGGAGAAATCAGCCCCAGCATTTT. This encodes CASSEEDRRNQPQHF.

The chain employs TRBV6-6 and TRBJ1-2; D is possibly TRBD1 (5 bases). Per the germline V gene, CDR1 is MNHNY and CDR2 is SVGAGI (reference sequence). The CDR3 totals 14 residues. The V end was cut by 7 bases, the J end by 8 bases, with 20 bases between. As DNA, the CDR3 is TGTGCCAGCACCCTAACGGGAGGGGCCAGGGGCTACACCTTC. This sequence encodes CASTLTGGARGYTF.

This clone was detected a few times. V usage is TRBV30 and J usage is TRBJ2-7; 10 bases align to TRBD1. CDR1 is GTSNPN and CDR2 is SVGIG in the germline V gene (reference sequence). V shed 4 bases, J shed 2 bases, and the junction held 5 bases outside the gene matches. The CDR3 has 14 residues. This CDR3 reads CAWKGQGIAYEQYF. CDR3 DNA: TGTGCCTGGAAGGGACAGGGGATCGCCTACGAGCAGTACTTC. Full variable domain (outside the CDR3, taken from reference TRBV30 and TRBJ2-7): SQTIHQWPATLVQPVGSPLSLECTVEGTSNPNLYWYRQAAGRGLQLLFYSVGIGQISSEVPQNLSASRPQDRQFILSSKKLLLSDSGFYLCAWKGQGIAYEQYFGPGTRLTVT.

The chain uses TRBV5-6 and TRBJ2-2, with D unclear. Germline CDR1 SGHDT, CDR2 YYEEEE. The CDR3 totals 14 residues. V shed 0 bases and J shed 0 bases, with 3 bases lying between them. This CDR3 reads CASSLATNTGELFF. DNA of the CDR3: TGTGCCAGCAGCTTGGCCACGAACACCGGGGAGCTGTTTTTT.

This clone was seen only a few times. V and J are TRBV6-1 and TRBJ2-3, with D possibly matching TRBD2 (5 bases). CDR3 size: 14 residues. The germline CDR1 and CDR2 sequences are MNHNS and SASEGT. Trimming stripped 0 bases from V and 5 bases from J, with 9 bases between. The chain's CDR3 is CASSEAGVVDTQYF. CDR3 coding DNA: TGTGCCAGCAGTGAAGCGGGAGTGGTAGATACGCAGTATTTT.

The chain couples TRBV2 to TRBJ2-1; no clear D gene. Trimming removed 8 bases from V and 3 bases from J, with 11 bases in between. CDR1 is SNHLY, CDR2 FYNNEI, per germline. This CDR3 is built from 13 residues. This CDR3 is CASRSSGYNEQFF. In DNA form, the CDR3 reads TGTGCCAGCCGTTCTTCAGGCTACAATGAGCAGTTCTTC.

This sequence joins TRBV5-1 and TRBJ1-2, with 8 bases aligning to TRBD1. CDR3 length equals 16 residues. Trimming at V came to 4 bases and at J to 8 bases, leaving 16 bases not matched to a gene. Germline-derived CDR1 and CDR2 are SGHRS and YFSETQ. This CDR3 is CASSMAPTGDLWGYTF. The CDR3 coding sequence is TGCGCCAGCAGCATGGCCCCGACAGGGGACCTCTGGGGCTACACCTTC. The full variable domain, its missing parts supplied by reference TRBV5-1 and TRBJ1-2, is KAGVTQTPRYLIKTRGQQVTLSCSPISGHRSVSWYQQTPGQGLQFLFEYFSETQRNKGNFPGRFSGRQFSNSRSEMNVSTLELGDSALYLCASSMAPTGDLWGYTFGSGTRLTVV.

This clone has just a few counts. The CDR3 DNA reads TGTGCCAGCAGTTTTAGCGGGTATGGCTACACCTTC. It encodes CASSFSGYGYTF. The rearrangement uses TRBV12-3 or TRBV12-4 and TRBJ1-2, with no clear D. This CDR3 comprises 12 residues. V gave up 3 bases and J gave up 5 bases, with 7 bases separating them.

The V and J genes are TRBV5-1 and TRBJ1-1; 8 bases line up with TRBD1. Germline CDR1 is SGHRS and CDR2 is YFSETQ. J gave up 5 bases and V 7 bases, and 7 bases lay outside the gene matches. This CDR3 contains 13 residues. The CDR3 sequence: CASAQGAGTEAFF. CDR3 DNA: TGCGCCAGCGCTCAGGGGGCTGGGACTGAAGCTTTCTTT.

The count of this clone is one. V gene TRBV28 combines with J gene TRBJ1-2; 8 positions agree with TRBD1. V was pared by 6 bases and J by 8 bases, with 5 bases of the junction left unmatched. Germline V gives CDR1 MDHEN, CDR2 SYDVKM. The CDR3 length is 12 residues. The CDR3 nucleotides read TGTGCCAGCAGCCTACAGGGGGGAGGCTACACCTTC. Translated, it gives CASSLQGGGYTF.

The chain couples TRBV3-1 (or the pseudogene TRBV3-2) to TRBJ2-6, with D possibly being TRBD2 (5 bases). Germline CDR1 and CDR2: LGHDT and YNNKEL (reference sequence). There are 18 residues in the CDR3. The V end lost 5 bases, the J end lost 0 bases, and 17 bases lay between the germline ends. CDR3 in amino acids: CASSLFGVSGSGANVLTF. CDR3 DNA: TGTGCCAGCAGCTTATTCGGGGTGAGCGGCTCTGGGGCCAACGTCCTGACTTTC.

The V gene is TRBV19, the J gene TRBJ2-4; 7 bases agree with TRBD2. CDR3 length: 20 amino acids. Per germline, CDR1 LNHDA and CDR2 SQIVND (reference sequence). J gave up 4 bases and V 7 bases, and 25 bases lay outside the gene matches. The DNA of the CDR3 is TGTGCCAGTACCAATCGGTGGGTTCTGGGGGAGGGCGTGATGAAAAACATTCAGTACTTC. This translates into CASTNRWVLGEGVMKNIQYF.

The gene calls are TRBV7-8 and TRBJ2-1; 8 positions agree with TRBD1. The CDR3 length is 14 residues. Germline loops: CDR1 SGHVS, CDR2 FQNEAQ. J lost 5 bases, V lost 2 bases, and 2 bases had no gene match. The CDR3 DNA follows: TGTGCCAGCAGCTTAATGGACAGGGACAATGAGCAGTTCTTC. As protein: CASSLMDRDNEQFF.

The V call is TRBV5-1, the J call TRBJ2-1; no clear D. CDR3 length: 13 amino acids. V dropped 1 base and J dropped 9 bases, with 11 bases sitting between them. Germline V gene data show CDR1 as SGHRS and CDR2 as YFSETQ. The CDR3 DNA sequence: TGCGCCAGCAGCTTGCGAGAGGAAACTGAGCAGTTCTTC. This translates into CASSLREETEQFF.

The V and J genes are TRBV5-1 and TRBJ1-1; 9 positions agree with TRBD1. J gave up 7 bases and V 4 bases, and 8 bases lay outside the gene matches. The CDR3 is made up of 14 amino acids. Per the germline V gene, CDR1 is SGHRS and CDR2 is YFSETQ. The CDR3 protein is CASSLPVDRGEAFF. The CDR3 coding sequence is TGCGCCAGCAGCCTCCCGGTGGACAGGGGTGAAGCTTTCTTT.

This chain links TRBV5-1 with TRBJ1-4; D gene ambiguous. CDR3 length: 13 residues. Per the germline V gene, CDR1 is SGHRS and CDR2 is YFSETQ. The V end was cut by 0 bases, the J end by 8 bases, with 8 bases between. The CDR3 protein is CASSLASWEKLFF. The CDR3 bases are TGCGCCAGCAGCTTGGCTAGTTGGGAAAAACTGTTTTTT.

The chain is built from TRBV7-9 and TRBJ1-6, with 8 positions matching TRBD1. The length of the CDR3 is 14 residues. Germline loops: CDR1 SEHNR, CDR2 FQNEAQ (reference sequence). Trimming removed 5 bases from V and 9 bases from J; junction bases left unmatched: 6. The chain's CDR3 is CASSRGQGGSPLHF. The DNA of the CDR3 is TGTGCCAGCAGCCGCGGACAGGGAGGTTCACCCCTCCACTTT.

This chain links TRBV30 with TRBJ2-3; 7 positions agree with TRBD1. V trimming: 1 base; J trimming: 1 base; junction bases outside the gene matches: 5. The CDR3 is made up of 15 amino acids. From germline, CDR1 is GTSNPN and CDR2 SVGIG (reference sequence). CDR3 DNA: TGTGCCTGGAGTGCTACAGGGGCGGGCACAGATACGCAGTATTTT. Translating gives CAWSATGAGTDTQYF.